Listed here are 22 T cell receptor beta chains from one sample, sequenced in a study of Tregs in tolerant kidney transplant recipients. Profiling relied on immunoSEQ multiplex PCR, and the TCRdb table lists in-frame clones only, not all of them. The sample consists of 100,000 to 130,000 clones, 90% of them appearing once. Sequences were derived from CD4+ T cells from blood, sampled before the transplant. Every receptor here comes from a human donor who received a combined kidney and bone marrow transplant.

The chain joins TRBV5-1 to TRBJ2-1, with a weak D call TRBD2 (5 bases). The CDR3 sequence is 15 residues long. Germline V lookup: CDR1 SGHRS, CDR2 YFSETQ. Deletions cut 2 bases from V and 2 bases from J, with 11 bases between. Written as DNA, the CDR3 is TGCGCCAGCAGCTTCGAGGGCCTTACCTACAATGAGCAGTTCTTC. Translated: CASSFEGLTYNEQFF.

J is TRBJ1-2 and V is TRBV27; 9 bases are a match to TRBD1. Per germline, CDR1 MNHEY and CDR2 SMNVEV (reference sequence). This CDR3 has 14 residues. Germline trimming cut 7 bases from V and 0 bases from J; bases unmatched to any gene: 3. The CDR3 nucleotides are TGTGCCAGCACCCGACAGGGGGCTAACTATGGCTACACCTTC. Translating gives CASTRQGANYGYTF.

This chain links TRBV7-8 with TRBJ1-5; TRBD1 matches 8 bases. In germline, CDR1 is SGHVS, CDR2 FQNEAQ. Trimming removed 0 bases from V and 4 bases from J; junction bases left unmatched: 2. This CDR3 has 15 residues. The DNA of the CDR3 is TGTGCCAGCAGCTTAGCCACAGGGGGAAATCAGCCCCAGCATTTT. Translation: CASSLATGGNQPQHF. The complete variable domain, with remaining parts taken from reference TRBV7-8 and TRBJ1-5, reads GAGVSQSPRYKVAKRGQDVALRCDPISGHVSLFWYQQALGQGPEFLTYFQNEAQLDKSGLPSDRFFAERPEGSVSTLKIQRTQQEDSAVYLCASSLATGGNQPQHFGDGTRLSIL.

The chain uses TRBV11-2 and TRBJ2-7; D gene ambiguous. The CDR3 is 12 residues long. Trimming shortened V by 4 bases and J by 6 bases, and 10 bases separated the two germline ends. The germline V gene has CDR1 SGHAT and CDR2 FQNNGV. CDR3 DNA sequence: TGTGCCAGCAGCTCCAGACTCGTCGAGCAGTACTTC. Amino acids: CASSSRLVEQYF. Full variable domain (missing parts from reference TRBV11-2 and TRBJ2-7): EAGVAQSPRYKIIEKRQSVAFWCNPISGHATLYWYQQILGQGPKLLIQFQNNGVVDDSQLPKDRFSAERLKGVDSTLKIQPAKLEDSAVYLCASSSRLVEQYFGPGTRLTVT.

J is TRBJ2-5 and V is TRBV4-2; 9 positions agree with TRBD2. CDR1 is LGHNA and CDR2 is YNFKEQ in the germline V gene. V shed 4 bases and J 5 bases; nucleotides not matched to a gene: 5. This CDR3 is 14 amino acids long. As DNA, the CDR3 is TGTGCCAGCAGCCCGACTAGCGGCAGGGAGACCCAGTACTTC. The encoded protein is CASSPTSGRETQYF.

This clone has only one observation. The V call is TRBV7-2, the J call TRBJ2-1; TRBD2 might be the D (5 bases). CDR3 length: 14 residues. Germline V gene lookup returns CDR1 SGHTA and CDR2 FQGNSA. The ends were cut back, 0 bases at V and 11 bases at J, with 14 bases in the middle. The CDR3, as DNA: TGTGCCAGCAGCTTAGCCGGCGTAGCGCAGAAGCAGTTCTTC. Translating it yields CASSLAGVAQKQFF.

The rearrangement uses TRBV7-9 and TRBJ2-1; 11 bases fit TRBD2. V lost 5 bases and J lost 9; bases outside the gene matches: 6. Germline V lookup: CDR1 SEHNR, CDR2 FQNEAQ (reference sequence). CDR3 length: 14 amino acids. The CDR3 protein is CASSPTSGTSEQFF. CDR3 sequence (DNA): TGTGCCAGCAGCCCGACTAGCGGGACGTCTGAGCAGTTCTTC.

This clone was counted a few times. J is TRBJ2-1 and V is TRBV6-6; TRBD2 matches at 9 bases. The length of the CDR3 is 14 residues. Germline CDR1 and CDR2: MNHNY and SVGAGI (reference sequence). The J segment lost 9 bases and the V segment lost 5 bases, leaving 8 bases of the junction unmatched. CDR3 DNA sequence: TGTGCCAGCAGTCCCGCGGGCGGGGGGGGTGAGCAGTTCTTC. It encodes CASSPAGGGGEQFF.

The CDR3, as DNA: TGTGCCACCGGGGACAGGATTCCAGATACGCAGTATTTT. Residues: CATGDRIPDTQYF. The J gene is TRBJ2-3, the V gene TRBV27, with TRBD1 matching 8 bases. Germline lookup yields CDR1 MNHEY and CDR2 SMNVEV (reference sequence). The CDR3 runs 13 residues. J lost 4 bases, V lost 10 bases, and 7 bases had no gene match.

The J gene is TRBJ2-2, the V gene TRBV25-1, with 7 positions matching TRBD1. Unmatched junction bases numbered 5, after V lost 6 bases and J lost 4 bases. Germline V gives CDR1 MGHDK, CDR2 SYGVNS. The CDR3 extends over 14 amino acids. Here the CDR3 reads CASSWTGSTGELFF. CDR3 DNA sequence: TGTGCCAGCAGCTGGACAGGATCCACCGGGGAGCTGTTTTTT. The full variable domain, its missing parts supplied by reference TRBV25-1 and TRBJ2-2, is EADIYQTPRYLVIGTGKKITLECSQTMGHDKMYWYQQDPGMELHLIHYSYGVNSTEKGDLSSESTVSRIRTEHFPLTLESARPSHTSQYLCASSWTGSTGELFFGEGSRLTVL.

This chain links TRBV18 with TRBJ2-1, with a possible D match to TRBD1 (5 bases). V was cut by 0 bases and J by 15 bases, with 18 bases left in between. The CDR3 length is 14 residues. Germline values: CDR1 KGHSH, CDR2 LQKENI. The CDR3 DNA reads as TGTGCCAGCTCACCACCGTCCCAAGGGGTTAATCGGTTCTTC. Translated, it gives CASSPPSQGVNRFF. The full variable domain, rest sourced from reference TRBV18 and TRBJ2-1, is NAGVMQNPRHLVRRRGQEARLRCSPMKGHSHVYWYRQLPEEGLKFMVYLQKENIIDESGMPKERFSAEFPKEGPSILRIQQVVRGDSAAYFCASSPPSQGVNRFFGPGTRLTVL.

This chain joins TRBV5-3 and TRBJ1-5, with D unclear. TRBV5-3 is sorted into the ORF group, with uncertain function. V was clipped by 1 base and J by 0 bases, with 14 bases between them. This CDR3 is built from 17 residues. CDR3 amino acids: CARSLLHTEHSNQPQHF. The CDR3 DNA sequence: TGTGCCAGAAGCTTGCTTCATACGGAGCATAGCAATCAGCCCCAGCATTTT.

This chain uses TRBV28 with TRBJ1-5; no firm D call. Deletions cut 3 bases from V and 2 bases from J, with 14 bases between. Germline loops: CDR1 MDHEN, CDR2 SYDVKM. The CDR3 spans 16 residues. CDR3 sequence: CASSFSLGGGNQPQHF. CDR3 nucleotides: TGTGCCAGCAGTTTCAGCTTGGGCGGGGGCAATCAGCCCCAGCATTTT.

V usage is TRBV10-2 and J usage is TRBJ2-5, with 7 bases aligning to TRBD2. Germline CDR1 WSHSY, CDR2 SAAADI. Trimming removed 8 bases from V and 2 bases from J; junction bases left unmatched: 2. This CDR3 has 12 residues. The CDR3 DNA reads TGCGCCAGCGGGGGGGGGCAAGAGACCCAGTACTTC. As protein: CASGGGQETQYF.

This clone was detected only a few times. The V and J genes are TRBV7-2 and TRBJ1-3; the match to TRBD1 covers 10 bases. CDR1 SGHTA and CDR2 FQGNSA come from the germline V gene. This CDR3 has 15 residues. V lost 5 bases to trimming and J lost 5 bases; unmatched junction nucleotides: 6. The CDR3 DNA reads TGTGCCAGCAGCGCTCGACAGGGGGCGCGAAACACCATATATTTT. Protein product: CASSARQGARNTIYF.

Here the CDR3 DNA reads TGTGCCAGCAGCGGCCGGACTAGCGGGGGGGCCAGGACGCGAGATACGCAGTATTTT. Encoded protein: CASSGRTSGGARTRDTQYF. V is TRBV2 and J is TRBJ2-3, with 15 bases lining up with TRBD2. From germline, CDR1 is SNHLY and CDR2 FYNNEI. The ends lost 6 bases at V and 5 bases at J; junction bases unmatched: 15. CDR3 length: 19 residues.

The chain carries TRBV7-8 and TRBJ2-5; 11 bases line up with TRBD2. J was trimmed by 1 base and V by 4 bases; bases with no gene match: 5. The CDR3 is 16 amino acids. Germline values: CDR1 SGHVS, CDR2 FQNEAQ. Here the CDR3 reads CASSSPLAGGQETQYF. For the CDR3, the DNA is TGTGCCAGCAGCTCCCCCCTAGCGGGGGGCCAAGAGACCCAGTACTTC.

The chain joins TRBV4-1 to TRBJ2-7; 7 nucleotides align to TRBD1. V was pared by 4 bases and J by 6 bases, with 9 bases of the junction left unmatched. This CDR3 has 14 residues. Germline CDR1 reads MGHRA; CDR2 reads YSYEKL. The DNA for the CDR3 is TGCGCCAGCAGCCCCAGACAGGGTGGGGGCGAGCAGTACTTC. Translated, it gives CASSPRQGGGEQYF.

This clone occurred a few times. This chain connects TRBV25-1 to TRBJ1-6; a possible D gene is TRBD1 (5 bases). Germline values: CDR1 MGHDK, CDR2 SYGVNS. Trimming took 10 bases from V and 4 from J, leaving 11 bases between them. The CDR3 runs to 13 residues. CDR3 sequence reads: CATQGGYNSPLHF. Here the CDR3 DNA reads TGTGCCACCCAGGGAGGGTATAATTCACCCCTCCACTTT.

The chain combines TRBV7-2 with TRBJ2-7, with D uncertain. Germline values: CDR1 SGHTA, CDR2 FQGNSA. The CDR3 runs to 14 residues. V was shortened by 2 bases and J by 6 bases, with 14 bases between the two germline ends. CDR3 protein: CASSLSPSSPEQYF. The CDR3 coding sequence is TGTGCCAGCAGCTTAAGCCCCTCGAGCCCCGAGCAGTACTTC.

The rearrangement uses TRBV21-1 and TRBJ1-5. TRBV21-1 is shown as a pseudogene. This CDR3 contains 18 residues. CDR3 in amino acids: CASSKGSLHRVPNQPQHF. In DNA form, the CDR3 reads TGTGCCAGCAGCAAAGGTTCGCTTCATAGAGTCCCCAATCAGCCCCAGCATTTT.

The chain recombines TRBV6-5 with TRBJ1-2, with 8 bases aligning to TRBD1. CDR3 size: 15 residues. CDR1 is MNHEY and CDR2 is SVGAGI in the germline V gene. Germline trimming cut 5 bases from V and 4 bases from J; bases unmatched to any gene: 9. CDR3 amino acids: CASSGDRPRLYGYTF. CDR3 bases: TGTGCCAGCAGTGGGGACAGGCCTCGACTCTATGGCTACACCTTC.